Listed here are 18 T cell receptor beta chains from one sample, sequenced in a study of shared clonotypes between healthy human individuals. Only CD45RO-negative cells positively selected for CCR7 counted as naive CD8 cells, so terminally differentiated effector memory CD45RA+ cells were excluded. Measured with immunoSEQ multiplex PCR; TCRdb has only the in-frame clones, and not every one. The sample includes about 2.1 million clones, 90% to 95% of them seen just once. Specimen: naive CD8+ T cells from PBMCs. These receptors originate from a man aged 18 to 29 in good health. Some clones in this sample may be carry-over from other donors' samples.

The V call is TRBV19, the J call TRBJ2-7, with a tentative D call TRBD1 (6 bases). The CDR3 covers 12 residues. Per the germline V gene, CDR1 is LNHDA and CDR2 is SQIVND (reference sequence). The germline V and J ends were trimmed by 4 bases and 11 bases, with 15 bases remaining between them. The CDR3 DNA sequence: TGTGCCAGTAGTACTACAGGGAAGCTGAAGTACTTC. Protein sequence: CASSTTGKLKYF.

This rearrangement joins TRBV6-5 to TRBJ2-1, with 8 bases aligning to TRBD1. This CDR3 spans 16 amino acids. V dropped 0 bases and J dropped 10; count of bases not matched to a gene: 11. Germline assignment: CDR1 MNHEY and CDR2 SVGAGI. Here the CDR3 DNA reads TGTGCCAGCAGTTACTCGACGGGACAGGATACTTACGAGCAGTTCTTC. It encodes CASSYSTGQDTYEQFF.

CDR3 in amino acids: CASSFRQGARNEQFF. The CDR3 bases are TGTGCCAGCAGCTTCCGACAGGGGGCGCGAAATGAGCAGTTCTTC. The J gene is TRBJ2-1, the V gene TRBV7-9, with 10 nucleotides matching TRBD1. V gave up 3 bases and J gave up 7 bases; unmatched junction bases: 6. This CDR3 has 15 amino acids. Germline lookup yields CDR1 SEHNR and CDR2 FQNEAQ (reference sequence).

The gene calls are TRBV21-1 and TRBJ2-7. TRBV21-1 is flagged as a pseudogene. The CDR3 contains 16 residues. CDR3 in amino acids: CASSRPGLTRPYEQYF. In nucleotides, the CDR3 is TGTGCCAGCAGCCGTCCCGGGCTTACCCGTCCCTACGAGCAGTACTTC.

This rearrangement joins TRBV6-1 to TRBJ2-7; 10 positions agree with TRBD2. The length of the CDR3 is 15 residues. The germline CDR1 and CDR2 sequences are MNHNS and SASEGT. With V trimmed by 7 bases and J by 2 bases, 8 bases remained unmatched. CDR3 sequence: CASTQAGGDTYEQYF. In DNA form, the CDR3 reads TGTGCCAGCACCCAAGCGGGAGGGGATACCTACGAGCAGTACTTC.

The V gene is TRBV5-1, the J gene TRBJ2-5; tentative D call: TRBD1 (5 bases). The CDR3 runs to 15 residues. Looked up from germline, CDR1 is SGHRS and CDR2 is YFSETQ. Trimming shortened V by 4 bases and J by 0 bases, and 13 bases separated the two germline ends. The CDR3 protein is CASSPWGKYQETQYF. The CDR3 DNA sequence: TGCGCCAGCAGCCCGTGGGGCAAGTACCAAGAGACCCAGTACTTC.

This chain uses TRBV5-6 with TRBJ2-7; D is possibly TRBD1 or TRBD2 (5 bases each). The V end lost 4 bases, the J end lost 5 bases, and 16 bases lay between the germline ends. This CDR3 comprises 14 residues. Germline-derived CDR1 and CDR2 are SGHDT and YYEEEE. The CDR3 loop is CASSPGAGFHEQYF. The CDR3 DNA is TGTGCCAGCAGCCCCGGGGCAGGGTTCCACGAGCAGTACTTC.

The rearrangement links TRBV27 to TRBJ2-7; no reliable D call. Germline values: CDR1 MNHEY, CDR2 SMNVEV (reference sequence). This CDR3 is built from 16 residues. V was cut by 6 bases and J by 3 bases, with 21 bases left in between. The CDR3 here is CASRPSPFGRNYEQYF. CDR3 DNA: TGTGCCAGCAGACCCTCGCCTTTCGGCAGAAACTACGAGCAGTACTTC.

V and J are TRBV13 and TRBJ2-5; D is unclear. Trimming removed 5 bases from V and 4 bases from J, with 14 bases in between. CDR3 length: 14 amino acids. Germline-derived CDR1 and CDR2 are PRHDT and FYEKMQ (reference sequence). CDR3 residues: CASSPPGWGETQYF. The CDR3 coding sequence is TGTGCCAGCAGCCCGCCGGGTTGGGGAGAGACCCAGTACTTC.

This chain joins TRBV11-3 and TRBJ2-1, with D uncertain. Trimming left V 4 bases short and J 5 bases short, with 12 bases between. Germline V gene sequence: CDR1 SGHNT, CDR2 YENEEA. The CDR3 has 14 residues. This CDR3 is CASSSRTDNNEQFF. The CDR3 nucleotides read TGTGCCAGCAGCTCCCGGACCGATAACAATGAGCAGTTCTTC.

This clone was seen once. V usage is TRBV5-6 and J usage is TRBJ2-7; tentative D call: TRBD2 (7 bases). Deletions cut 6 bases from V and 0 bases from J, with 13 bases between. Germline-derived CDR1 and CDR2 are SGHDT and YYEEEE. CDR3 length equals 14 residues. This CDR3 is CASKAGASSYEQYF. For the CDR3, the DNA is TGTGCCAGCAAGGCGGGGGCGAGCTCCTACGAGCAGTACTTC.

The rearrangement links TRBV19 to TRBJ2-6; D might be TRBD1 (5 bases). Trimming removed 1 base from V and 4 bases from J, with 17 bases in between. Per germline, CDR1 LNHDA and CDR2 SQIVND (reference sequence). CDR3 length: 18 amino acids. The CDR3 region is CASSIAPGHAAGANVLTF. The CDR3 DNA follows: TGTGCCAGTAGTATAGCCCCCGGACACGCAGCCGGGGCCAACGTCCTGACTTTC.

The CDR3 is CAISDGLAGLTDTQYF. The CDR3 region has the DNA TGTGCCATCAGTGACGGGCTAGCGGGCCTCACAGATACGCAGTATTTT. This chain joins TRBV10-3 and TRBJ2-3, with 8 nucleotides matching TRBD2. This CDR3 is 16 amino acids long. The junction had 7 bases not matched to a gene; V was cut back by 3 bases and J by 2 bases. Per the germline V gene, CDR1 is ENHRY and CDR2 is SYGVKD.

The gene calls are TRBV9 and TRBJ1-2; TRBD1 might be the D (6 bases). The ends were cut back, 3 bases at V and 0 bases at J, with 24 bases in the middle. The CDR3 runs 19 residues. Germline lookup yields CDR1 SGDLS and CDR2 YYNGEE. CDR3 DNA: TGTGCCAGCAGCGGAAGGACAGCGCGAAACCCCAGTTCTAACTATGGCTACACCTTC. Translating gives CASSGRTARNPSSNYGYTF.

V and J are TRBV4-1 and TRBJ2-7; either TRBD1 or TRBD2 may fit D (5 bases each). This CDR3 is 14 amino acids long. The V gene lost 1 base and the J gene lost 7 bases, with 14 bases spanning the gap. The germline V gene has CDR1 MGHRA and CDR2 YSYEKL. The CDR3: CASSQGDLTGEQYF. The CDR3 coding sequence is TGCGCCAGCAGCCAAGGGGACCTTACGGGGGAGCAGTACTTC.

The chain has TRBV7-2 and TRBJ2-1, with 11 bases identical to TRBD2. Looked up from germline, CDR1 is SGHTA and CDR2 is FQGNSA. Trimming took 4 bases from V and 10 from J; bases not matched to a gene: 15. The CDR3 is 17 residues long. The CDR3, as DNA: TGTGCCAGCAGCTCGACCCGGACTAGCGGGTCTCGAGCGGAGCAGTTCTTC. It is translated as CASSSTRTSGSRAEQFF. Filled out from reference TRBV7-2 and TRBJ2-1, the complete variable domain reads GAGVSQSPSNKVTEKGKDVELRCDPISGHTALYWYRQSLGQGLEFLIYFQGNSAPDKSGLPSDRFSAERTGGSVSTLTIQRTQQEDSAVYLCASSSTRTSGSRAEQFFGPGTRLTVL.

The J gene is TRBJ2-7, the V gene TRBV27; a weak D match, TRBD2 (5 bases). The length of the CDR3 is 14 residues. The germline V gene encodes CDR1 MNHEY and CDR2 SMNVEV (reference sequence). V lost 3 bases and J lost 3, with 12 bases in between. The chain's CDR3 is CASSFDTRVYEQYF. The CDR3, as DNA: TGTGCCAGCAGTTTCGACACTAGGGTCTACGAGCAGTACTTC.

J is TRBJ2-7 and V is TRBV27, with 7 positions matching TRBD1. The V and J ends lost 2 bases and 3 bases, in that order; junction bases with no gene match: 4. Germline V gives CDR1 MNHEY, CDR2 SMNVEV (reference sequence). The CDR3 contains 14 residues. CDR3 sequence: CASSLKGAHYEQYF. In DNA, the CDR3 is TGTGCCAGCAGTTTAAAGGGGGCCCACTACGAGCAGTACTTC.